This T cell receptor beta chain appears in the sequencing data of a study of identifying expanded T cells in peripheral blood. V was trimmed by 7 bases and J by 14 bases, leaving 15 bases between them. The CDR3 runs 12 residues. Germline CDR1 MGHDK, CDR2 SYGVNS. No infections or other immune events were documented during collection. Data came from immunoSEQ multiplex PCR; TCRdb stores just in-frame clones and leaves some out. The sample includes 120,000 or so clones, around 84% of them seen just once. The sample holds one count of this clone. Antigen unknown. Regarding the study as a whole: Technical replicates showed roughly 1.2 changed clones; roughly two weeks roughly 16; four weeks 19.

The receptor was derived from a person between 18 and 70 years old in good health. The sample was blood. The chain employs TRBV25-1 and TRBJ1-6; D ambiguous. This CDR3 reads CASKFGDSALHF. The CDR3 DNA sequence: TGTGCCAGCAAGTTCGGCGATTCGGCCCTCCACTTT.